This T cell receptor (beta chain) was recovered during a study of T cells in Graves' hyperthyroidism and ophthalmopathy (dated by TCRdb to the late 2010s). For the study in its entirety: Peripheral blood samples were taken at initial diagnosis, before any treatment was given. To identify TCR V-J signatures that set the groups apart, the researchers used a discovery cohort of 95 to 100 patients, made up of 43 with Graves' ophthalmopathy and some 56 with stable Graves' hyperthyroidism. Prospective prediction of ophthalmopathy was tested in an independent validation cohort consisting of 18 hyperthyroidism patients and around 16 patients who later progressed to ophthalmopathy. For training and testing, the 100 or so patients in the discovery cohort were randomly divided in a 7:3 ratio. Thyroid tissue and blood T-cell repertoires from six Graves' hyperthyroidism patients were also compared in the study. Following sampling, methimazole starting at 30 mg daily was given to hyperthyroidism patients, and high-dose intravenous methylprednisolone was given to ophthalmopathy patients. According to the paper, TCR Vbeta CDR3 sequencing was carried out on 135 peripheral blood samples, which came from 40 to 45 ophthalmopathy, 75 to 80 hyperthyroidism and 17 progressor patients.

The TCR beta CDR3 regions were amplified from the RNA transcripts. The first round of RT-PCR for the TCR CDR3 was performed with the HTBI primer set and the Qiagen OneStep RT-PCR kit. The libraries were constructed in a second round of multiplex PCR and then size-selected and purified. Sequencing of the libraries was done on an Illumina HiSeq2000 using paired-end 100 bp reads. As for the authors' bioinformatics: SOAPnuke was used to process the raw data, with reads discarded if the reads contained adapters or uncalled bases, had a mean Phred below 15, or lacked an exact constant-primer or identifier match. COPE v1.2.5 was used to merge high-quality paired reads, and clonotypes were defined as unique nucleotide sequences. MiTCR v1.1 was used to align clonotypes to the IMGT TRBV, TRBD and TRBJ reference segments. Analysis was restricted to V-J combinations with a frequency above 0.0001, which covered 99.2% of repertoires. The TCS score was defined as F50 (clonal expansion) divided by E x V (chaos), with BLOSUM62-based TCRdist calculated between CDR3 peptides within each V-J. Welch's t-statistics and random forest reduced 514 V-J features to around 14, which were used in a naive Bayes classifier (R e1071). The similarity between thyroid and blood repertoires was quantified using the Morisita-Horn index. The public reads were quality trimmed at Q25 with fastp and then assembled into clones with MiXCR by TCRdb, keeping productive beta chains. Rows with one shared CDR3 protein collapse into an entry with the most common genes and DNA. V and J calls and clone size were set by TCRdb, not the authors. In this sample the table shows approximately 610,000 distinct CDR3 sequences, roughly 14% of which occur a single time. In total, the top ten clones hold around 4.5% of the sample.

Trimming costs V 0 bases and J 5 bases, and their ends lie 13 bases apart. From the cysteine through the phenylalanine, the CDR3 covers 15 amino acids. CDR3 DNA only is kept here, 45 bases in frame from base 1. The germline V gene specifies MNHEY as CDR1 and SVGEGT as CDR2. On the study overall, not on this receptor specifically: During validation, the model predicted progression to ophthalmopathy a median of approximately 6 months ahead of onset, with 60% to 71% sensitivity and 72.22% specificity. Blood samples also contained most of the expanded thyroid clonotypes (frequency above 0.001), which suggests that blood repertoires may reflect thyroid immune responses. No statistical method was used to set the sample size in advance, and investigators knew the group allocation. In cross-validation, a model built on a 13 V-J signature told ophthalmopathy apart from stable hyperthyroidism with 85% to 90% sensitivity and 81% to 82% specificity, and in testing the same model reached 80%/75%.

Concerning this clonotype: It lacks a known antigen. Per-base qualities were not stored, and no clone one base away is much larger.

In the ophthalmopathy patients, disease was moderately to severely active, with a Clinical Activity Score of 3 or more, a NOSPECS grade of 4 or more, and a duration of less than 3 months. Exclusion was applied to patients with uncontrolled infections, other autoimmune diseases, pregnancy or lactation. Diagnoses were based on clinical symptoms, serum thyroxine and TRAb, thyroid ultrasound and orbital computed tomography. PBMCs were separated from 10 ml of fresh peripheral blood using Ficoll-Paque density gradient centrifugation. Total RNA was extracted using Trizol reagent, and RNA quality was assessed on an Agilent 2100 Bioanalyzer.

The receptor was isolated from a woman aged 35 to 49 with Graves' ophthalmopathy. Material for sequencing was blood. This receptor chain uses TRBV6-2 or TRBV6-3 and TRBJ1-1, with no D gene named confidently. The CDR3 in this case is CASSYSIRVGTEAFF. The DNA is TGTGCCAGCAGTTACTCGATACGGGTAGGAACTGAAGCTTTCTTT.